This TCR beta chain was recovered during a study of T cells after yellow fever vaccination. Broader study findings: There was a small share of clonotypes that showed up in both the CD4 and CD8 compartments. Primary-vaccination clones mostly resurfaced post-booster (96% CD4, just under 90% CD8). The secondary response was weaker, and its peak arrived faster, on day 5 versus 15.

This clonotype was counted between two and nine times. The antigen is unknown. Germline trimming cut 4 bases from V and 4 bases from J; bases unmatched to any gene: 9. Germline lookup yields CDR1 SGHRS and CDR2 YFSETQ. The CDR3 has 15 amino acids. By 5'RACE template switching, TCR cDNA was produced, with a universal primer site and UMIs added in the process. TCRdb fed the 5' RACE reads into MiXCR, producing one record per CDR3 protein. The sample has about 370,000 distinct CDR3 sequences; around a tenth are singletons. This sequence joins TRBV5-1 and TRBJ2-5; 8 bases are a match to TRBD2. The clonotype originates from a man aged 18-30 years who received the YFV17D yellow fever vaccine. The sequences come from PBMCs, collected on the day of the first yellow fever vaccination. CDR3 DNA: TGCGCCAGCAGCACTGGGACACGGGAGGGAGAGACCCAGTACTTC. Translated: CASSTGTREGETQYF.